This TCR beta chain stems from a study of CD8+ T cells in alopecia areata. cDNA reverse transcribed from extracted RNA served as the sequencing template. Sequencing was performed with immunoSEQ multiplex PCR; in TCRdb, only in-frame clones are kept and a portion is missing. Of approximately 100,000 clones in the sample, 65% to 90% are singletons; the top ten hold 11%. The treatment was: oral pan-JAK inhibitor, 5-10 mg twice daily. The study team obtained lesional scalp punch biopsies and peripheral blood from alopecia areata patients. V gave up 1 base and J gave up 0 bases, with 10 bases separating them. Germline CDR1 SGHAT, CDR2 FQNNGV. This CDR3 comprises 15 residues. In the case of this clone: The antigen remains unidentified.

Whole-study findings and limits: Under tofacitinib, fewer expanded CD8+ clones appeared among the top 100 scalp clones. Persistence of many expanded lesional clones was seen in scalp and blood during tofacitinib. Shared TCR sequences were less clear between patients than in mice, possibly partly from HLA diversity.

The input for sequencing was CD8+ T cells sorted from blood, taken around week 31, from a patient treated with tofacitinib. The chain uses TRBV11-2 and TRBJ2-7, with D possibly TRBD2 on 5 matching bases. This sequence originates from a human donor with alopecia areata. The CDR3, as DNA: TGTGCCAGCAGCTTAGCGAGGGCTAGCTCCTACGAGCAGTACTTC. This codes for CASSLARASSYEQYF. Full variable domain (rest looked up from reference TRBV11-2 and TRBJ2-7): EAGVAQSPRYKIIEKRQSVAFWCNPISGHATLYWYQQILGQGPKLLIQFQNNGVVDDSQLPKDRFSAERLKGVDSTLKIQPAKLEDSAVYLCASSLARASSYEQYFGPGTRLTVT.